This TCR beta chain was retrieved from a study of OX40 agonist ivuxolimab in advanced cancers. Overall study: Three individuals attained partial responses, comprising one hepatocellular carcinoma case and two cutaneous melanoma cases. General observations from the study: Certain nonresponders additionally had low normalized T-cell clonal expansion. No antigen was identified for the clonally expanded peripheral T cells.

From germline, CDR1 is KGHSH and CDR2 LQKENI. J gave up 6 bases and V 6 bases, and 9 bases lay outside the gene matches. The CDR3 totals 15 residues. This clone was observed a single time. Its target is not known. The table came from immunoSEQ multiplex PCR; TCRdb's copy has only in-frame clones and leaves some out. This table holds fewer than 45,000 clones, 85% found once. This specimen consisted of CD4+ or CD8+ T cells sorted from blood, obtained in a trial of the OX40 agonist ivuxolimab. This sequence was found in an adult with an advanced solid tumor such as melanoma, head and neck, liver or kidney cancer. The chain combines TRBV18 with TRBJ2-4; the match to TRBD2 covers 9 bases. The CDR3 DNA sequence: TGTGCCAGCTCGTTGGGACTAGCTGCCTTAAACATTCAGTACTTC. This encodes CASSLGLAALNIQYF.